One sample yielded the 10 T cell receptor beta chains listed below, sequenced in a study of blood T cells in healthy people across ages (dated by TCRdb to between 2015 and 2017). The receptor library was made with 5' RACE. The instrument given in TCRdb is Illumina HiSeq 2500. A second PCR of about 6 to 12 cycles was run with a J-beta primer mix and a sample-barcoded 5' primer. The public sequencing data were trimmed at Q25 with fastp and processed into clonotypes with MiXCR by TCRdb, which kept only in-frame beta chains. CDR3 protein duplicates are merged, each entry listing the most common genes and DNA. The sample contains some 930,000 distinct CDR3 sequences, about 28% of them found a single time. The ten most abundant clones make up 10% to 13% of the sample. The data also belong to a second study, concerning T cells of mothers and their children.

Sequences were obtained from blood. Every receptor here comes from a woman between 40 and 50 years old in good health.

This clonotype was detected ten times or more. V usage is TRBV27 and J usage is TRBJ1-2, with TRBD1 as a possible D gene (5 bases). Deletions cut 6 bases from V and 4 bases from J, with 15 bases between. From germline, CDR1 is MNHEY and CDR2 SMNVEV (reference sequence). The CDR3 length is 14 residues. This CDR3 reads CASRTTDESYGYTF. CDR3 bases: TGTGCCAGCAGGACGACAGACGAAAGCTATGGCTACACCTTC.

This clonotype was observed a few times. V and J are TRBV5-1 and TRBJ2-7; D tentatively fits TRBD1 or TRBD2 (5 bases each). The V gene's germline CDR1 is SGHRS and CDR2 YFSETQ. Trimming shortened V by 0 bases and J by 2 bases, and 9 bases separated the two germline ends. The CDR3 length is 14 residues. The CDR3: CASSLARDPYEQYF. DNA of the CDR3: TGCGCCAGCAGCTTGGCGAGGGACCCCTACGAGCAGTACTTC. Looking up the rest from reference TRBV5-1 and TRBJ2-7 gives the full variable domain: KAGVTQTPRYLIKTRGQQVTLSCSPISGHRSVSWYQQTPGQGLQFLFEYFSETQRNKGNFPGRFSGRQFSNSRSEMNVSTLELGDSALYLCASSLARDPYEQYFGPGTRLTVT.

In this sample, this clonotype turned up many times. The chain recombines TRBV28 with TRBJ2-7, with 9 nucleotides matching TRBD1. V shed 5 bases, J shed 1 base, and the junction held 6 bases outside the gene matches. Looked up from germline, CDR1 is MDHEN and CDR2 is SYDVKM. The CDR3 is 15 amino acids. The CDR3 sequence is CASSLNRGQSYEQYF. CDR3 coding DNA: TGTGCCAGCAGTCTTAACAGGGGGCAGTCCTACGAGCAGTACTTC. Supplemented by reference TRBV28 and TRBJ2-7, the full variable domain reads DVKVTQSSRYLVKRTGEKVFLECVQDMDHENMFWYRQDPGLGLRLIYFSYDVKMKEKGDIPEGYSVSREKKERFSLILESASTNQTSMYLCASSLNRGQSYEQYFGPGTRLTVT.

This clonotype occurred a few times. The J gene is TRBJ2-3, the V gene TRBV28; possibly TRBD1 or TRBD2 for D (5 bases each). The ends were cut back, 4 bases at V and 2 bases at J, with 10 bases in the middle. The CDR3 has 14 residues. Germline V gene lookup returns CDR1 MDHEN and CDR2 SYDVKM. The chain's CDR3 is CASSSMGDTDTQYF. The CDR3 bases are TGTGCCAGCAGTTCGATGGGGGACACAGATACGCAGTATTTT.

A few counts support this clonotype. The chain combines TRBV2 with TRBJ1-2; TRBD1 matches 7 bases. Trimming removed 1 base from V and 4 bases from J; junction bases left unmatched: 3. The CDR3 runs to 14 residues. Per germline, CDR1 SNHLY and CDR2 FYNNEI. The CDR3 coding sequence is TGTGCCAGCAGTGAAGACAGGGGAGGCTATGGCTACACCTTC. It specifies CASSEDRGGYGYTF.

V gene TRBV20-1 combines with J gene TRBJ1-5; D is possibly TRBD1 (6 bases). CDR1 is DFQATT, CDR2 SNEGSKA, per germline (reference sequence). V dropped 1 base and J dropped 6 bases, with 13 bases sitting between them. This CDR3 has 14 residues. CDR3 sequence reads: CSARVPGAGQPQHF. The CDR3 DNA reads TGCAGTGCTAGAGTACCGGGGGCGGGTCAGCCCCAGCATTTT.

This sequence joins TRBV20-1 and TRBJ1-6; 9 bases fit TRBD1. V trimming: 7 bases; J trimming: 8 bases; junction bases outside the gene matches: 9. CDR1 and CDR2 from the germline V gene are DFQATT and SNEGSKA (reference sequence). The CDR3 totals 14 residues. The CDR3 reads CSGQQGARDSPLHF. CDR3 nucleotide sequence: TGCAGTGGGCAACAGGGGGCGAGGGATTCACCCCTCCACTTT.

Worth noting for this clonotype: With a much larger clone just one base away, this may be a read error. The genes are TRBV20-1 and TRBJ2-3; 10 bases are shared with TRBD1. In germline, CDR1 is DFQATT, CDR2 SNEGSKA (reference sequence). V gave up 7 bases and J gave up 4 bases; unmatched junction bases: 8. The CDR3 extends over 14 amino acids. As DNA, the CDR3 is TGCAGTGTTAGGGAGACAGGGGGCGCAGATACGCAGTATTTT. Protein sequence: CSVRETGGADTQYF.

This clonotype was counted only a few times. The V and J genes are TRBV20-1 and TRBJ2-7, with D possibly TRBD1 on 6 matching bases. The ends were cut back, 5 bases at V and 3 bases at J, with 17 bases in the middle. The germline V gene has CDR1 DFQATT and CDR2 SNEGSKA (reference sequence). This CDR3 spans 14 amino acids. CDR3 nucleotide sequence: TGCAGTGCTCACCGTAGGGACACTTACTACGAGCAGTACTTC. Its translation: CSAHRRDTYYEQYF.

This clonotype was seen many times. J is TRBJ2-7 and V is TRBV4-1; TRBD2 matches 10 bases. The V segment lost 0 bases and the J segment 4 bases; nucleotides outside the gene matches: 15. The CDR3 contains 19 residues. Per germline, CDR1 MGHRA and CDR2 YSYEKL. CDR3 nucleotides: TGCGCCAGCAGCCAAGAACTCATTAGCGGGGGGCCCCCTCGGTACGAGCAGTACTTC. Translating it yields CASSQELISGGPPRYEQYF.